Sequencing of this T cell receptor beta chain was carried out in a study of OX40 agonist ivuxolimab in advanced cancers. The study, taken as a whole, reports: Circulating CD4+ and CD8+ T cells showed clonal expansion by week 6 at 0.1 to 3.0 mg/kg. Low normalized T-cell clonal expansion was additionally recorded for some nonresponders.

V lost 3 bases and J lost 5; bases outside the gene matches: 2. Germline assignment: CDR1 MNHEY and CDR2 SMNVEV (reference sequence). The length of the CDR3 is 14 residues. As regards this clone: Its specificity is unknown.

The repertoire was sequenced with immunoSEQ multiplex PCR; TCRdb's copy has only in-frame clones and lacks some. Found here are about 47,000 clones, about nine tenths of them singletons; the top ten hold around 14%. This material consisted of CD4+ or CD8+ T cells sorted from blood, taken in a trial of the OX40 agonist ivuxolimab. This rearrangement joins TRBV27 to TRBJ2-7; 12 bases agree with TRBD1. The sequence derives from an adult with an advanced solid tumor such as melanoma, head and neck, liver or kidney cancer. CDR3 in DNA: TGTGCCAGCAGTTTGGGACAGGGGGCGAACGAGCAGTACTTC. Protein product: CASSLGQGANEQYF.